This section outlines one T cell receptor beta chain sequence together with its context. No antigen is known for it. These data belong to a study of response to subunit inactivated influenza vaccine. Study-wide results and limits: The study's authors posited that every seasonal influenza vaccination enlists few new T cells.

TCRdb redid the calling of the RT-PCR reads with MiXCR, one entry per CDR3 protein. The sample records about 530,000 distinct CDR3 sequences, approximately 10% being singletons. Sequenced here: PBMCs from blood, sampled on the day of vaccination. The source is a man between 50 and 59 years old who received an inactivated influenza vaccine.

The DNA for the CDR3 is TGTGCCACCGATGGGACTGGGAGGGGAGAGCAGTACTTC. It specifies CATDGTGRGEQYF. V gene TRBV15 combines with J gene TRBJ2-7; 7 nucleotides agree with TRBD2. The CDR3 covers 13 residues. Germline V CDR1 and CDR2: LNHNV, YYDKDF (reference sequence). Trimming at V came to 8 bases and at J to 7 bases, leaving 11 bases not matched to a gene.